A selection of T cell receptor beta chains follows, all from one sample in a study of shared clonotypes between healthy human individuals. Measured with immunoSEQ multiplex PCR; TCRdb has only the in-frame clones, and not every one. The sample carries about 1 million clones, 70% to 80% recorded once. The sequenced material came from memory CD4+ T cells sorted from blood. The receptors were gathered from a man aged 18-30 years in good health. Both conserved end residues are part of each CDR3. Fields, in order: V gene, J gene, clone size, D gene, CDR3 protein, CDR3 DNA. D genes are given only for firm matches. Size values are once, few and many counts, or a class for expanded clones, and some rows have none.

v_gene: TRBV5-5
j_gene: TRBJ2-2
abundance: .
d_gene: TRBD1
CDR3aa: CASSLVGRGNGELFF
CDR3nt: TGTGCCAGCAGCTTGGTGGGCAGGGGGAACGGGGAGCTGTTTTTT

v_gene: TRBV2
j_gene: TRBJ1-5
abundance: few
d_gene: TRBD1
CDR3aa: CAWGQGEQPQHF
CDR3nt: TGTGCCTGGGGACAGGGGGAACAGCCCCAGCATTTT

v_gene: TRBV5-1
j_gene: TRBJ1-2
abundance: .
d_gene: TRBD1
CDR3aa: CASSAHRQGTGGYTF
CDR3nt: TGCGCCAGCAGCGCTCACAGACAGGGAACAGGCGGCTACACCTTC

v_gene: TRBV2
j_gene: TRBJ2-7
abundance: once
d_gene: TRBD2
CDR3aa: CAGSLGLAGGLGEQYF
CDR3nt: TGTGCCGGCAGTCTGGGACTAGCGGGAGGCCTCGGCGAGCAGTACTTC

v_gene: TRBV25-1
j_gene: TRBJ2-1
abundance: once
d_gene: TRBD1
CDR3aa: CASSESPGQGGYNEQFF
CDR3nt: TGTGCCAGCAGTGAATCGCCCGGACAGGGAGGTTACAATGAGCAGTTCTTC

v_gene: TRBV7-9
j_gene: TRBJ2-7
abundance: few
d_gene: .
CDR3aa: CASSPLSNEQYF
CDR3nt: TGTGCCAGCAGCCCGCTTTCGAATGAGCAGTACTTC

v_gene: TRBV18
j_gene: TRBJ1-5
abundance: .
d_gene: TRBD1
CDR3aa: CASSRDREGGQPQHF
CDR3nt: TGTGCCAGCTCACGGGACAGGGAAGGCGGTCAGCCCCAGCATTTT

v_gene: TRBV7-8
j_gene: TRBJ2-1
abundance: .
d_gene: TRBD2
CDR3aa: CASSTQGGTSVYGEQFF
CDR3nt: TGTGCCAGCAGCACTCAGGGCGGGACTAGCGTTTACGGTGAGCAGTTCTTC

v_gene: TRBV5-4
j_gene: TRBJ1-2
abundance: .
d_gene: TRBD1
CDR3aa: CASSKGQGAFGYTF
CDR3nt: TGTGCCAGCAGCAAGGGACAGGGGGCATTTGGCTACACCTTC

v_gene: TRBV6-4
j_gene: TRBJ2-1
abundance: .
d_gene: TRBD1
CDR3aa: CASSGGQSYNEQFF
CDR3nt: TGTGCCAGCAGTGGGGGACAGTCCTACAATGAGCAGTTCTTC

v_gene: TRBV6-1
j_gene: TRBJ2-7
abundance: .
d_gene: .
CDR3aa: CASMESYEQYF
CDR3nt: TGTGCCAGCATGGAAAGCTACGAGCAGTACTTC

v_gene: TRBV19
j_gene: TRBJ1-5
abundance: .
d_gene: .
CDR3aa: CASSIFDSVFYSNQPQHF
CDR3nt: TGTGCCAGTAGTATATTTGATTCAGTGTTTTATAGCAATCAGCCCCAGCATTTT

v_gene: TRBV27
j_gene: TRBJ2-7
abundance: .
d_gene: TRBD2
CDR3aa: CASSSGTSGIYEQYF
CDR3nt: TGTGCCAGCAGTTCCGGGACTAGCGGGATCTACGAGCAGTACTTC

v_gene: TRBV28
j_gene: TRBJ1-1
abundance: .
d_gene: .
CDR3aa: CASSPPSGTEAFF
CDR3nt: TGTGCCAGCAGTCCACCCTCGGGGACTGAAGCTTTCTTT

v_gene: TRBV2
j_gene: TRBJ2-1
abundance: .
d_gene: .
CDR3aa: CASSGVWFEQFF
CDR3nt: TGTGCCAGCAGCGGTGTATGGTTTGAGCAGTTCTTC

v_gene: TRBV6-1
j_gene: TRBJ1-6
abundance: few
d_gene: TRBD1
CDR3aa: CASGRQGNNSPLHF
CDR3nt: TGTGCCAGCGGGCGACAGGGCAATAATTCACCCCTCCACTTT

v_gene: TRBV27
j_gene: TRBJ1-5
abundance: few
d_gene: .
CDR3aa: CASRNRQGNQPQHF
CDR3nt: TGTGCCAGCAGAAACAGACAGGGCAATCAGCCCCAGCATTTT

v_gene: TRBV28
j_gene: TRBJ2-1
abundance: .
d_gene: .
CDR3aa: CASSISQGNNEQFF
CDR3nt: TGTGCCAGCAGTATATCACAGGGCAACAATGAGCAGTTCTTC

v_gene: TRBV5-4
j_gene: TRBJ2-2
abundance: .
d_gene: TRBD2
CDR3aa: CASSYGTRGNTGELFF
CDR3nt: TGTGCCAGCAGCTACGGGACTAGGGGGAACACCGGGGAGCTGTTTTTT

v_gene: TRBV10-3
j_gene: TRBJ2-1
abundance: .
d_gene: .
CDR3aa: CAISGRSPYNEQFF
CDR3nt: TGTGCCATCAGTGGACGGTCTCCCTACAATGAGCAGTTCTTC

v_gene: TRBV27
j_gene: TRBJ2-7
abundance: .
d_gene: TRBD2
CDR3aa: CASSAGLANEQYF
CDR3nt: TGTGCCAGCAGTGCAGGACTAGCGAACGAGCAGTACTTC

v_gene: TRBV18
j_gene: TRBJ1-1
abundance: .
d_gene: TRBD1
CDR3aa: CASSELQGAAFF
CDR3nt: TGTGCCAGCTCAGAATTACAGGGGGCAGCTTTCTTT

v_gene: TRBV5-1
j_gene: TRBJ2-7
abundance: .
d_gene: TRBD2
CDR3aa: CASRRASGSHEQYF
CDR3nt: TGCGCCAGCAGGCGGGCTAGCGGGAGCCACGAGCAGTACTTC

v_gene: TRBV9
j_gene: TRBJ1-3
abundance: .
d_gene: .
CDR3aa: CASSVVGHSGNTIYF
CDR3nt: TGTGCCAGCAGCGTAGTCGGCCACTCTGGAAACACCATATATTTT

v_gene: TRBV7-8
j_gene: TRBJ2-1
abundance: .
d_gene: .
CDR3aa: CASSLAPGFYNEQFF
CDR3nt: TGTGCCAGCAGCTTAGCGCCAGGTTTCTACAATGAGCAGTTCTTC

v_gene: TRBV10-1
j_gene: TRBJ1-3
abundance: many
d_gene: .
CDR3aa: CASSGGSGNTIYF
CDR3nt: TGCGCCAGCAGTGGAGGATCTGGAAACACCATATATTTT

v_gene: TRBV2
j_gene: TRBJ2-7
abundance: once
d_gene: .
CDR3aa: CASSEEGGSYEQYF
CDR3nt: TGTGCCAGCAGTGAAGAGGGGGGCTCCTACGAGCAGTACTTC

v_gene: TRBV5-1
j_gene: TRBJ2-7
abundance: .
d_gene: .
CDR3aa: CASSLEGNRVYEQYF
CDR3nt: TGCGCCAGCAGCTTGGAAGGGAACAGGGTTTACGAGCAGTACTTC

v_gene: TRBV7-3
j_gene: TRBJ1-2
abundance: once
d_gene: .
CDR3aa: CASNPPRQGLFYGYTF
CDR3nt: TGTGCCAGCAACCCCCCCCGGCAGGGCCTCTTCTATGGCTACACCTTC

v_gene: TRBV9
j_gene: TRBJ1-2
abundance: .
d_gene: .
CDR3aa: CASSVGGRNAGSGYTF
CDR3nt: TGTGCCAGCAGCGTAGGTGGTAGGAATGCTGGATCTGGCTACACCTTC

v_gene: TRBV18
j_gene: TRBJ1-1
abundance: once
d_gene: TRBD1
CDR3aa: CASSLTGDHTEAFF
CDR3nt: TGTGCCAGCTCACTAACAGGGGACCACACTGAAGCTTTCTTT